Presented here are 6 T cell receptor beta chains from one specimen sequenced in a study of shared clonotypes between healthy human individuals. Naive CD8 cells lacked CD45RO and underwent positive selection for CCR7, leaving out terminally differentiated effector memory CD45RA+ cells. The data were produced by immunoSEQ multiplex PCR, yet TCRdb's version contains in-frame clones alone and is incomplete. This sample yields 1.5 million to 2.5 million clones, of which less than 95% are seen a single time; more than 0.9% belongs to the top ten. The sequenced sample consisted of naive CD8+ T cells sorted from blood. These receptors came from a man aged 18 to 35 in good health.

In its sample, this clone was seen once. The chain joins TRBV5-1 to TRBJ2-5, with TRBD1 identical over 8 bases. Per the germline V gene, CDR1 is SGHRS and CDR2 is YFSETQ. The V segment lost 6 bases and the J segment 5 bases; nucleotides outside the gene matches: 12. CDR3 length: 15 residues. CDR3 in amino acids: CASNPLQGEWETQYF. In DNA form, the CDR3 reads TGCGCCAGCAACCCCCTACAGGGGGAATGGGAGACCCAGTACTTC. Combining the CDR3 with reference TRBV5-1 and TRBJ2-5 gives the whole variable domain KAGVTQTPRYLIKTRGQQVTLSCSPISGHRSVSWYQQTPGQGLQFLFEYFSETQRNKGNFPGRFSGRQFSNSRSEMNVSTLELGDSALYLCASNPLQGEWETQYFGPGTRLLVL.

The chain couples TRBV5-6 to TRBJ1-2, with a possible D match to TRBD1 (6 bases). The V end lost 4 bases, the J end lost 4 bases, and 17 bases lay between the germline ends. From germline, CDR1 is SGHDT and CDR2 YYEEEE. CDR3 length: 15 residues. The CDR3 sequence: CASSQWGPMGYGYTF. CDR3 DNA sequence: TGTGCCAGCAGCCAATGGGGGCCGATGGGCTATGGCTACACCTTC. Supplemented by reference TRBV5-6 and TRBJ1-2, the full variable domain reads DAGVTQSPTHLIKTRGQQVTLRCSPKSGHDTVSWYQQALGQGPQFIFQYYEEEERQRGNFPDRFSGHQFPNYSSELNVNALLLGDSALYLCASSQWGPMGYGYTFGSGTRLTVV.

This chain uses TRBV15 with TRBJ2-7; 8 bases agree with TRBD1. Germline V gives CDR1 LNHNV, CDR2 YYDKDF (reference sequence). The junction had 6 bases not matched to a gene; V was cut back by 5 bases and J by 3 bases. CDR3 length equals 14 residues. Written as DNA, the CDR3 is TGTGCCACCAGCCAAGACAGGGGCTACTACGAGCAGTACTTC. Translation gives CATSQDRGYYEQYF.

The chain is built from TRBV2 and TRBJ2-7; 7 bases match TRBD2. V gave up 3 bases and J gave up 2 bases; unmatched junction bases: 7. The CDR3 is 15 amino acids. The germline CDR1 and CDR2 sequences are SNHLY and FYNNEI. CDR3 residues: CASSESPGTTYEQYF. The CDR3 coding sequence is TGTGCCAGCAGTGAGAGTCCTGGGACTACCTACGAGCAGTACTTC.

The CDR3 DNA follows: TGTGCCAGCAGCCCGACTGGGAGCCGGGGCCACCGGACCTACGAGCAGTACTTC. It is translated as CASSPTGSRGHRTYEQYF. The rearrangement joins TRBV28 to TRBJ2-7; either TRBD1 or TRBD2 may fit D (5 bases each). Germline V gives CDR1 MDHEN, CDR2 SYDVKM. The CDR3 length is 18 residues. Trimming removed 6 bases at V and 2 bases at J, with 26 bases between.

For this clone: Other DNA sequences in the sample encode the same CDR3. This chain joins TRBV6-5 and TRBJ2-1; 9 bases fit TRBD2. The V gene end was trimmed by 0 bases and the J gene end by 2 bases; junction bases not matched to a gene: 2. CDR3 length: 16 residues. CDR1 and CDR2 from the germline V gene are MNHEY and SVGAGI. The DNA of the CDR3 is TGTGCCAGCAGTTACTCGCTAGCGGGGACCTACAATGAGCAGTTCTTC. Its protein is CASSYSLAGTYNEQFF.